This is a list of T cell receptor beta chains from one sample in a study of beta chain features in type 1 diabetes. Using immunoSEQ multiplex PCR, the repertoire was profiled, and TCRdb retains in-frame clones only, with some absent. The sample shows about 700,000 clones, under 15% of them seen only once. Specimen: naive CD4+ T cells from blood. The source of these receptors is a young man with type 1 diabetes. Both conserved end residues are part of each CDR3. A D gene is named only where the DNA matches it firmly. The size field is filled for only some rows; it gives once, few, many or a size class.

D: .
V: TRBV19
J: TRBJ1-2
size: .
DNA: TGTGCCAGTAGTCGGGTCAACTATGGCTACACCTTC
CDR3: CASSRVNYGYTF

D: TRBD1
V: TRBV2
J: TRBJ2-3
size: .
DNA: TGTGCCACAAGGTCCCGGGACAGGGATGAGGGTTTCACCACAGATACGCAGTATTTT
CDR3: CATRSRDRDEGFTTDTQYF

D: .
V: TRBV30
J: TRBJ2-7
size: few
DNA: TGTGCCTGGAGTGTAAGTGGCCAGACATACGAGCAGTACTTC
CDR3: CAWSVSGQTYEQYF

D: TRBD2
V: TRBV5-4
J: TRBJ2-3
size: few
DNA: TGTGCCAGCAGCTACCGGGGGGACACAGATACGCAGTATTTT
CDR3: CASSYRGDTDTQYF

D: .
V: TRBV30
J: TRBJ1-2
size: .
DNA: TGTGCCTGGAGTGAAGGTACAGCCAATGGCTACACCTTC
CDR3: CAWSEGTANGYTF

D: .
V: TRBV30
J: TRBJ1-3
size: .
DNA: TGTGCCTGGAGCGCCGGAAACACCATATATTTT
CDR3: CAWSAGNTIYF

D: .
V: TRBV10-3
J: TRBJ1-2
size: .
DNA: TGTGCCATCAGTGACCGAGCGTTCGAGGGCTACACCTTC
CDR3: CAISDRAFEGYTF

D: TRBD2
V: TRBV28
J: TRBJ2-5
size: few
DNA: TGTGCCAGCAGTTCCCCCTCGACTAGCGGGACATCCCAGTACTTC
CDR3: CASSSPSTSGTSQYF

D: .
V: TRBV1
J: TRBJ2-1
size: few
DNA: TGCACCAGCAGCCAAGATGAGCGGACTAGCGGGGGGCTCAGCTCCTACAATGAGCAGTTCTTC
CDR3: CTSSQDERTSGGLSSYNEQFF

D: TRBD1
V: TRBV23-1
J: TRBJ1-1
size: .
DNA: TGCGCCAGCAGACCGACACAGGGGGCGGGAGAAGCTTTCTTT
CDR3: CASRPTQGAGEAFF

D: .
V: TRBV5-1
J: TRBJ2-7
size: once
DNA: TGCGCCAGCAGCTTGGCCACGGGCCGCGAGCAGTACTTC
CDR3: CASSLATGREQYF

D: .
V: TRBV11-3
J: TRBJ1-2
size: few
DNA: TGTGCCAGCAGCTCATATCAGACAGCCTCCTATGGCTACACCTTC
CDR3: CASSSYQTASYGYTF

D: TRBD1
V: TRBV2
J: TRBJ1-2
size: few
DNA: TGTGCCAGCAGAGGGACAGATCTTTATGGCTACACCTTC
CDR3: CASRGTDLYGYTF

D: .
V: TRBV29-1
J: TRBJ1-3
size: .
DNA: TGCAGCGTTGAAGATGGGGGGACTGGAAACACCATATATTTT
CDR3: CSVEDGGTGNTIYF

D: .
V: TRBV7-8
J: TRBJ1-1
size: .
DNA: TGTGCCAGCAGCTTAGGAGAGGACACTGAAGCTTTCTTT
CDR3: CASSLGEDTEAFF

D: TRBD2
V: TRBV10-3
J: TRBJ2-5
size: few
DNA: TGTGCCATCAGTCCAACTAGCGGCCGAGAGACCCAGTACTTC
CDR3: CAISPTSGRETQYF

D: TRBD1
V: TRBV7-7
J: TRBJ2-5
size: .
DNA: TGTGCCAGCAGCGCTGACAGGGGCAAAGAGACCCAGTACTTC
CDR3: CASSADRGKETQYF

D: .
V: TRBV18
J: TRBJ1-4
size: few
DNA: TGTGCCAGCTCAACCACCCGGGGTGAAAAACTGTTTTTT
CDR3: CASSTTRGEKLFF

D: TRBD1
V: TRBV5-4
J: TRBJ1-6
size: .
DNA: TGTGCCAGCAGCCCAGTAGGACAGGGCGCAGCGACTAATTCACCCCTCCACTTT
CDR3: CASSPVGQGAATNSPLHF

D: .
V: TRBV5-4
J: TRBJ1-2
size: few
DNA: TGTGCCAGCAGCTTGGGACAGGCTGGCTATGGCTACACCTTC
CDR3: CASSLGQAGYGYTF

D: .
V: TRBV10-3
J: TRBJ2-1
size: .
DNA: TGTGCCATCAGTGCCGGACGTTGGGGTAGGAATGAGCAGTTCTTC
CDR3: CAISAGRWGRNEQFF

D: .
V: TRBV7-8
J: TRBJ1-2
size: few
DNA: TGTGCCAGCAGCTTAGCGCTTTTCTCCGGTGCTAACTATGGCTACACCTTC
CDR3: CASSLALFSGANYGYTF

D: TRBD1
V: TRBV5-4
J: TRBJ2-1
size: .
DNA: TGTGCCAGCAGCCAGGGACAGGGGGGTAATGAGCAGTTCTTC
CDR3: CASSQGQGGNEQFF

D: .
V: TRBV28
J: TRBJ1-1
size: .
DNA: TGTGCCACAGGACCCTCGACGAACACTGAAGCTTTCTTT
CDR3: CATGPSTNTEAFF

D: .
V: TRBV2
J: TRBJ2-5
size: .
DNA: TGTGCCAGCAGTGAAAGTGGAGAGACCCAGTACTTC
CDR3: CASSESGETQYF

D: TRBD2
V: TRBV2
J: TRBJ2-3
size: few
DNA: TGTGCCAGCAACCGGGGGGCAGATACGCAGTATTTT
CDR3: CASNRGADTQYF

D: .
V: TRBV25-1
J: TRBJ1-1
size: .
DNA: TGTGCCAGCAAAGCGAACACTGAAGCTTTCTTT
CDR3: CASKANTEAFF

D: .
V: TRBV4-1
J: TRBJ2-3
size: few
DNA: TGCGCCAGCAGCCAAGTAGGGATTGGCACAGATACGCAGTATTTT
CDR3: CASSQVGIGTDTQYF

D: .
V: TRBV7-2
J: TRBJ1-2
size: .
DNA: TGTGCCAGCAGCTTAGAGCCACAGGTGCATGGCTACACCTTC
CDR3: CASSLEPQVHGYTF

D: TRBD1
V: TRBV27
J: TRBJ1-6
size: .
DNA: TGTGCCAGCAGTATCAGGGGGGGACCAAGGAATTCACCCCTCCACTTT
CDR3: CASSIRGGPRNSPLHF

D: .
V: TRBV27
J: TRBJ1-1
size: .
DNA: TGTGCCAGCAGTCTTGAGCGTGGCACTGAAGCTTTCTTT
CDR3: CASSLERGTEAFF

D: TRBD1
V: TRBV5-1
J: TRBJ1-2
size: .
DNA: TGCGCCAGCAGCTTGGAGTTGACAGGGTATGGCTACACCTTC
CDR3: CASSLELTGYGYTF

D: .
V: TRBV30
J: TRBJ1-5
size: .
DNA: TGTGCCTGGAGTGGCCCGAATCAGCCCCAGCATTTT
CDR3: CAWSGPNQPQHF

D: .
V: TRBV28
J: TRBJ2-6
size: few
DNA: TGTGCCAGCAGTTTCTCGGGGGCCTACTCTGGGGCCAACGTCCTGACTTTC
CDR3: CASSFSGAYSGANVLTF

D: .
V: TRBV19
J: TRBJ2-7
size: few
DNA: TGTGCCAGTATGGGAGTGGGGGCTCCCTACGAGCAGTACTTC
CDR3: CASMGVGAPYEQYF

D: TRBD1
V: TRBV29-1
J: TRBJ1-4
size: few
DNA: TGCAGCGTTGAAGATTCCATTACAGGGGATGAAAAACTGTTTTTT
CDR3: CSVEDSITGDEKLFF